The 4 T cell receptor beta chains in this list originate from one sample, sequenced in a study of T cell responses to AZD1222 COVID-19 vaccine. Using immunoSEQ multiplex PCR, the repertoire was profiled, and TCRdb retains in-frame clones only, with some absent. Among approximately 150,000 clones listed, less than 95% were seen once. Sample: peripheral blood, taken 28 days after the second dose of the MenACWY control vaccine. The source is an adult who received the MenACWY meningococcal vaccine as a control.

The rearrangement links TRBV5-1 to TRBJ1-3; D is ambiguous. V gave up 1 base and J gave up 0 bases, with 11 bases separating them. Germline V gene sequence: CDR1 SGHRS, CDR2 YFSETQ. This CDR3 has 16 residues. CDR3 in DNA: TGCGCCAGCAGCTTGCACAGACCGAGCTCTGGAAACACCATATATTTT. This gives the protein CASSLHRPSSGNTIYF.

J is TRBJ2-1 and V is TRBV6-5; D may be TRBD1 (6 bases). The V end lost 11 bases, the J end lost 3 bases, and 17 bases lay between the germline ends. CDR1 and CDR2 (germline): MNHEY, SVGAGI. The CDR3 runs to 14 residues. CDR3: CARREPGDYNEQFF. CDR3 DNA sequence: TGTGCCCGGAGAGAGCCAGGGGACTACAATGAGCAGTTCTTC.

A word on this clone: One end of the junction varies from germline; a read error may be responsible. The V and J genes are TRBV7-7 and TRBJ2-1; D gene ambiguous. The CDR3 contains 14 residues. Per the germline V gene, CDR1 is SSHAT and CDR2 is FNYEAQ (reference sequence). The CDR3 DNA reads TGTGCTAGCAGCTTGGGTAATGCAAACAATGAGCAGTTCTTC. Protein sequence: CASSLGNANNEQFF.

The J gene is TRBJ1-5, the V gene TRBV19; D unresolved. This CDR3 is built from 14 residues. Between the trimmed V and J ends, which lost 3 bases and 3 bases, there was a span of 9 bases. CDR1 LNHDA and CDR2 SQIVND come from the germline V gene (reference sequence). CDR3 bases: TGTGCCAGTAGTATTTCCGTTTCCAATCAGCCCCAGCATTTT. This sequence encodes CASSISVSNQPQHF.